The 31 T cell receptor beta chains listed next were all sequenced from one sample in a study of CD8 T cells in ankylosing spondylitis. A single record per CDR3 protein comes from TCRdb applying MiXCR to the 5' RACE reads. The repertoire holds about 450,000 distinct CDR3 sequences, with roughly 25% as singletons. Antigens for these TCRs are unknown. Study-level points and caveats: What appeared characteristic of ankylosing spondylitis blood was a TCR beta motif of seven to nine highly homologous variants.

The sample comprised blood, either unsorted or a sorted T cell fraction (not recorded which). The receptors were sampled from a male donor with ankylosing spondylitis.

In its sample, this clonotype was seen a few times. The V call is TRBV14, the J call TRBJ1-1; TRBD1 agrees at 9 bases. Trimming cost V 0 bases and J 2 bases; bases outside gene matches: 10. The V gene's germline CDR1 is SGHDN and CDR2 FVKESK. The CDR3 sequence is 18 residues long. Written as DNA, the CDR3 is TGTGCCAGCAGCCAAGACCCCCGAGGGACAGGGCACAACACTGAAGCTTTCTTT. Its translation is CASSQDPRGTGHNTEAFF.

The genes are TRBV5-1 and TRBJ2-6; D uncertain. Germline CDR1 is SGHRS and CDR2 is YFSETQ. The CDR3 runs 14 residues. The V end lost 7 bases, the J end lost 4 bases, and 12 bases lay between the germline ends. CDR3 sequence: CASQTFPGANVLTF. The DNA of the CDR3 is TGCGCCAGCCAGACTTTCCCCGGGGCCAACGTCCTGACTTTC.

This chain links TRBV24-1 with TRBJ2-1; D is perhaps TRBD1 or TRBD2 (5 bases each). Germline-derived CDR1 and CDR2 are KGHDR and SFDVKD. V was shortened by 3 bases and J by 3 bases, with 17 bases between the two germline ends. This CDR3 is 17 amino acids long. The CDR3 reads CATSDLDRDVGYNEQFF. The CDR3 nucleotides are TGTGCCACCAGTGATCTCGACCGGGACGTCGGCTACAATGAGCAGTTCTTC.

The V call is TRBV5-5, the J call TRBJ1-1; TRBD1 aligns across 9 bases. Germline CDR1 and CDR2: SGHKS and YYEKEE (reference sequence). This CDR3 comprises 16 residues. V shed 4 bases, J shed 4 bases, and the junction held 11 bases outside the gene matches. In nucleotides, the CDR3 is TGTGCCAGCAGCACCACAGGGGGCGTATTCCCCACTGAAGCTTTCTTT. This gives the protein CASSTTGGVFPTEAFF.

There are a few counts of this clonotype. The chain is built from TRBV4-1 and TRBJ1-2; no clear D gene. CDR1 is MGHRA, CDR2 YSYEKL, per germline. V lost 1 base, J lost 4 bases, and 10 bases lay in between. The CDR3 extends over 14 amino acids. The CDR3 protein is CASSQGAQPYGYTF. In nucleotides, the CDR3 is TGCGCCAGCAGCCAAGGGGCACAGCCCTATGGCTACACCTTC.

This clonotype was seen only a few times. The gene calls are TRBV29-1 and TRBJ2-5, with 7 bases lining up with TRBD1. The trim removed 4 bases at V and 5 bases at J, leaving 13 bases unmatched. This CDR3 has 15 amino acids. From germline, CDR1 is SQVTM and CDR2 ANQGSEA. The CDR3 here is CSVAPPTGVGETQYF. In nucleotides, the CDR3 is TGCAGCGTTGCCCCACCAACAGGGGTTGGGGAGACCCAGTACTTC.

This clonotype was observed a handful of times. The chain is built from TRBV7-2 and TRBJ1-2, with D unresolved. CDR3 length: 12 residues. Between the trimmed V and J ends, which lost 4 bases and 4 bases, there was a span of 7 bases. Germline V gives CDR1 SGHTA, CDR2 FQGNSA. The DNA of the CDR3 is TGTGCCAGCAGCTACAACGGCTATGGCTACACCTTC. Translated: CASSYNGYGYTF. Variable domain in full (rest from reference TRBV7-2 and TRBJ1-2): GAGVSQSPSNKVTEKGKDVELRCDPISGHTALYWYRQSLGQGLEFLIYFQGNSAPDKSGLPSDRFSAERTGGSVSTLTIQRTQQEDSAVYLCASSYNGYGYTFGSGTRLTVV.

This clonotype came up a few times. The rearrangement links TRBV18 to TRBJ2-3; D unclear. The CDR3 consists of 14 residues. Trimming took 3 bases from V and 2 from J, leaving 9 bases between them. Germline V gene sequence: CDR1 KGHSH, CDR2 LQKENI. CDR3 sequence (DNA): TGTGCCAGCTCACCCGACCCGTTCACAGATACGCAGTATTTT. It yields the protein CASSPDPFTDTQYF.

This clonotype was picked up a small number of times. This chain connects TRBV27 to TRBJ2-5, with D perhaps TRBD1 or TRBD2 (6 bases each). This CDR3 is 13 amino acids long. The germline V gene has CDR1 MNHEY and CDR2 SMNVEV (reference sequence). V lost 5 bases and J 5 bases, leaving 12 bases between the germline ends. The CDR3 is CASSRGDRETQYF. In DNA form, the CDR3 reads TGTGCCAGCAGTAGGGGGGACCGTGAGACCCAGTACTTC.

The J gene is TRBJ2-5, the V gene TRBV20-1; 8 positions match TRBD1. The germline V gene has CDR1 DFQATT and CDR2 SNEGSKA (reference sequence). The CDR3 is made up of 15 amino acids. V lost 0 bases and J lost 5; bases outside the gene matches: 8. CDR3: CSARDFRGPRETQYF. CDR3 bases: TGCAGTGCTAGAGATTTCAGGGGGCCAAGGGAGACCCAGTACTTC.

The chain joins TRBV27 to TRBJ2-1, with D possibly being TRBD2 (6 bases). V dropped 3 bases and J dropped 3 bases, with 9 bases sitting between them. Per the germline V gene, CDR1 is MNHEY and CDR2 is SMNVEV (reference sequence). This CDR3 has 14 residues. CDR3 DNA sequence: TGTGCCAGCAGTTTCAGCGGGCACTACAATGAGCAGTTCTTC. Amino acid sequence: CASSFSGHYNEQFF.

In its sample, this clonotype was seen a few times. The V call is TRBV3-1, the J call TRBJ2-3, with 7 bases fitting TRBD1. Germline CDR1 and CDR2: LGHDT and YNNKEL (reference sequence). V trimming: 2 bases; J trimming: 6 bases; junction bases outside the gene matches: 8. This CDR3 is 15 amino acids long. CDR3 residues: CASSQKLGGPDTQYF. In DNA, the CDR3 is TGTGCCAGCAGCCAAAAGCTAGGGGGCCCCGATACGCAGTATTTT.

This clonotype turned up a few times. The chain has TRBV4-2 and TRBJ2-1; 10 positions match TRBD2. Germline values: CDR1 LGHNA, CDR2 YNFKEQ. This CDR3 contains 16 residues. The V gene end was trimmed by 2 bases and the J gene end by 4 bases; junction bases not matched to a gene: 5. The CDR3 sequence is CASSQQAGGPYNEQFF. CDR3 bases: TGTGCCAGCAGCCAACAAGCGGGAGGGCCTTACAATGAGCAGTTCTTC.

The table lists this clonotype with a few counts. This chain connects TRBV20-1 to TRBJ2-7; TRBD1 matches at 8 bases. The CDR3 contains 11 residues. Germline lookup yields CDR1 DFQATT and CDR2 SNEGSKA (reference sequence). V was pared by 2 bases and J by 10 bases, with 4 bases of the junction left unmatched. The CDR3 bases are TGCAGTGCTAGATCGGGGACAGGACAGTACGTC. Protein product: CSARSGTGQYV.

The rearrangement joins TRBV4-2 to TRBJ2-7; the match to TRBD2 covers 7 bases. This CDR3 is 15 amino acids long. The V gene end was trimmed by 1 base and the J gene end by 1 base; junction bases not matched to a gene: 4. CDR1 LGHNA and CDR2 YNFKEQ come from the germline V gene. The CDR3 sequence: CASSQVLADSYEQYF. CDR3 DNA: TGTGCCAGCAGCCAAGTTCTAGCGGATTCCTACGAGCAGTACTTC.

The chain joins TRBV5-1 to TRBJ2-7; 8 bases align to TRBD1. The ends lost 0 bases at V and 4 bases at J; junction bases unmatched: 6. CDR3 length: 15 amino acids. Per germline, CDR1 SGHRS and CDR2 YFSETQ. The CDR3 DNA follows: TGCGCCAGCAGCTTGGGGCAGGGGGCGCAATACGAGCAGTACGTC. It codes for CASSLGQGAQYEQYV.

This clonotype was counted a few times. The V and J genes are TRBV12-3 or TRBV12-4 and TRBJ1-6; D gene uncertain. V lost 6 bases to trimming and J lost 7 bases, with 10 bases between them. The CDR3 spans 13 residues. The CDR3 region is CASSQVGNSPLHF. The CDR3 nucleotides read TGTGCCAGCAGCCAAGTGGGGAATTCACCCCTCCACTTT.

This sequence joins TRBV12-3 or TRBV12-4 and TRBJ2-5, with TRBD2 matching over 11 bases. The CDR3 is 15 residues long. V shed 6 bases, J shed 5 bases, and the junction held 8 bases outside the gene matches. CDR3 DNA: TGTGCCAGCAGCCGCGTCACTAGCGGGAGTGAGACCCAGTACTTC. Translating gives CASSRVTSGSETQYF.

The gene calls are TRBV29-1 and TRBJ1-5; 7 bases are a match to TRBD1. CDR3 length: 14 amino acids. Trimming removed 6 bases from V and 4 bases from J; junction bases left unmatched: 9. CDR1 is SQVTM and CDR2 is ANQGSEA in the germline V gene. CDR3 residues: CSVSGGGANQPQHF. The CDR3 region has the DNA TGCAGCGTGTCTGGAGGGGGCGCGAATCAGCCCCAGCATTTT.

V usage is TRBV7-2 and J usage is TRBJ2-3; D perhaps matches TRBD2 (5 bases). Germline assignment: CDR1 SGHTA and CDR2 FQGNSA. This CDR3 is built from 15 residues. The V end was cut by 4 bases, the J end by 6 bases, with 17 bases between. CDR3 nucleotides: TGTGCCAGCAGCTCCAGCGGACCTCGGGTGGATACGCAGTATTTT. Residues: CASSSSGPRVDTQYF.

A word on this clonotype: Mismatch with germline at one junction end may stem from a read error. The chain is built from TRBV20-1 and TRBJ1-5; D not resolved. The CDR3 contains 17 residues. CDR1 DFQATT and CDR2 SNEGSKA come from the germline V gene (reference sequence). This CDR3 is CCASLISRQHSNQPQHF. The CDR3 coding sequence is TGCTGTGCTAGTCTTATTTCACGGCAGCATAGCAATCAGCCCCAGCATTTT.

This clonotype occurred a few times. V gene TRBV29-1 combines with J gene TRBJ2-7; 9 bases are shared with TRBD2. Germline V gene data show CDR1 as SQVTM and CDR2 as ANQGSEA. CDR3 size: 13 residues. The junction had 2 bases not matched to a gene; V was cut back by 1 base and J by 4 bases. The CDR3 region has the DNA TGCAGCGTTGAAGCTGGACTAGCGTACGAGCAGTACTTC. Encoded protein: CSVEAGLAYEQYF.

CDR3 nucleotide sequence: TGTGCCACCAGTGATCAACAGGGGGCTAGCAATCAGCCCCAGCATTTT. Protein product: CATSDQQGASNQPQHF. This chain joins TRBV24-1 and TRBJ1-5; the match to TRBD1 covers 9 bases. Unmatched junction bases numbered 2, after V lost 3 bases and J lost 0 bases. Per the germline V gene, CDR1 is KGHDR and CDR2 is SFDVKD. The CDR3 contains 16 residues.

The chain employs TRBV20-1 and TRBJ2-7; 8 bases are shared with TRBD2. Unmatched junction bases numbered 7, after V lost 6 bases and J lost 0 bases. The germline gives CDR1 DFQATT, CDR2 SNEGSKA (reference sequence). CDR3 length: 14 residues. In nucleotides, the CDR3 is TGCAGTGCCACTGCCGGGACTAGCTCCTACGAGCAGTACTTC. As protein: CSATAGTSSYEQYF.

This rearrangement joins TRBV24-1 to TRBJ2-3; a possible D gene is TRBD2 (5 bases). The V and J ends lost 3 bases and 4 bases respectively, with 13 bases between them. Germline V gene sequence: CDR1 KGHDR, CDR2 SFDVKD. The CDR3 runs 15 residues. As DNA, the CDR3 is TGTGCCACCAGTGATCCCGGGCGTAGCGCAGATACGCAGTATTTT. Protein sequence: CATSDPGRSADTQYF.

The sample holds a few counts of this clonotype. An end of the junction does not agree with germline; a read error may underlie this. V usage is TRBV12-3 or TRBV12-4 and J usage is TRBJ1-1, with 9 positions matching TRBD1. This CDR3 contains 15 residues. CDR3 bases: TGTGCCAGCAGTCAAGGACAGGGGTCGAACGCTGAAGCTTTCTTT. Translation: CASSQGQGSNAEAFF.

This chain joins TRBV20-1 and TRBJ2-1; no clear D. Germline CDR1 is DFQATT and CDR2 is SNEGSKA (reference sequence). The V and J ends lost 0 bases and 2 bases respectively, with 11 bases between them. CDR3 length: 15 residues. CDR3 sequence: CSAREGGSPYNEQFF. CDR3 in DNA: TGCAGTGCTAGAGAAGGTGGTTCTCCCTACAATGAGCAGTTCTTC.

For the CDR3, the DNA is TGTGCCAGCAGCTTAAGGTCTGGGGGTGAGAACTATGGCTACACCTTC. It yields the protein CASSLRSGGENYGYTF. J is TRBJ1-2 and V is TRBV7-9, with D possibly being TRBD1 (5 bases). Per germline, CDR1 SEHNR and CDR2 FQNEAQ (reference sequence). Trimming shortened V by 2 bases and J by 2 bases, and 15 bases separated the two germline ends. The CDR3 is 16 amino acids.

V gene TRBV12-1 combines with J gene TRBJ2-2; the table names TRBD2, a call not compared with the DNA. TRBV12-1 is recorded as a pseudogene. The CDR3 is made up of 17 amino acids. The CDR3 DNA sequence: TGTGCCAGGGGCCCCGGGATCTACGACTCGAACACCGGGGAGCTGTTTTTT. Its translation: CARGPGIYDSNTGELFF.

This clonotype has only a few counts. The chain employs TRBV5-1 and TRBJ1-2; maybe TRBD1 (5 bases). The CDR3 covers 14 residues. Trimming cost V 4 bases and J 0 bases, with 10 bases left between them. CDR1 is SGHRS, CDR2 YFSETQ, per germline. The CDR3 DNA is TGCGCCAGCAGCCAGGACACTTCTAACTATGGCTACACCTTC. It encodes CASSQDTSNYGYTF.

This clonotype was recorded a few times. The chain links TRBV7-2 to TRBJ2-4, with D possibly matching TRBD2 (6 bases). Germline CDR1 reads SGHTA; CDR2 reads FQGNSA. The CDR3 length is 14 residues. Trimming shortened V by 7 bases and J by 0 bases, and 10 bases separated the two germline ends. The CDR3: CASKEGLAKNIQYF. The CDR3 DNA reads as TGTGCCAGCAAGGAGGGATTAGCCAAAAACATTCAGTACTTC. The full variable domain, in which reference TRBV7-2 and TRBJ2-4 provide the parts outside the CDR3, is GAGVSQSPSNKVTEKGKDVELRCDPISGHTALYWYRQSLGQGLEFLIYFQGNSAPDKSGLPSDRFSAERTGGSVSTLTIQRTQQEDSAVYLCASKEGLAKNIQYFGAGTRLSVL.